The clone carrying this TCR beta chain was seen just once. The antigen remains undetermined. The data belong to a study of T cell responses to AZD1222 COVID-19 vaccine. TCRdb's copy holds only in-frame clones and misses some; the assay was immunoSEQ multiplex PCR. The table includes around 150,000 clones, roughly 90% detected once. Study findings and constraints: Among those given AZD1222, only five or six were seropositive at baseline. Spike-specific TCR breadth and depth were elevated following two AZD1222 doses. Clonal diversity was possibly underestimated, and white British individuals and females predominated among donors.

From germline, CDR1 is LNHDA and CDR2 SQIVND (reference sequence). Between the trimmed V and J ends, which lost 5 bases and 6 bases, there was a span of 17 bases. CDR3 length: 15 residues. The chain employs TRBV19 and TRBJ1-5; D may be TRBD1 (5 bases). The sample was peripheral blood, taken 28 days after the second AZD1222 dose. The sequence was obtained from an adult who received the AZD1222 COVID-19 vaccine. The CDR3 loop is CASSPPIRQFQPQHF. CDR3 sequence (DNA): TGTGCCAGTAGTCCCCCCATACGACAGTTTCAGCCCCAGCATTTT.